This entry lists 19 T cell receptor beta chains sequenced from one sample in a study of cytomegalovirus exposure and HLA in healthy donors. Both 60 Vbeta primers and 13 Jbeta primers went into the PCR. Libraries were prepared by immunoSEQ multiplex PCR; TCRdb keeps only in-frame clonotypes and omits some of them. The data contain around 130,000 clones, over 70% of them singletons. The sequenced sample was PBMCs. The receptors shown here come from a woman in her thirties or forties in good health and CMV-seronegative.

The chain recombines TRBV2 with TRBJ2-1; 8 bases line up with TRBD2. Germline CDR1 reads SNHLY; CDR2 reads FYNNEI. Trimming took 4 bases from V and 2 from J; bases not matched to a gene: 4. CDR3 length: 15 amino acids. The CDR3 DNA reads TGTGCCAGCAGTGGATCGGGAGGGCCCTACAATGAGCAGTTCTTC. Its protein is CASSGSGGPYNEQFF.

The chain combines TRBV30 with TRBJ2-7; D is unclear. CDR3 size: 13 residues. V shed 1 base and J shed 3 bases, with 10 bases lying between them. In germline, CDR1 is GTSNPN, CDR2 SVGIG (reference sequence). CDR3 DNA: TGTGCCTGGAGTGCCGATACATACTACGAGCAGTACTTC. Amino acid sequence: CAWSADTYYEQYF.

This clone has just one count. This rearrangement joins TRBV11-2 to TRBJ2-1, with 9 positions matching TRBD2. CDR1 is SGHAT, CDR2 FQNNGV, per germline. The CDR3 is 17 residues long. Unmatched junction bases numbered 8, after V lost 1 base and J lost 4 bases. CDR3 amino acids: CASSLVGGTSYYNEQFF. The CDR3 DNA follows: TGTGCCAGCAGCTTAGTCGGTGGGACTAGCTATTACAATGAGCAGTTCTTC.

The V call is TRBV10-2, the J call TRBJ2-5; 8 nucleotides agree with TRBD2. The CDR3 covers 17 residues. Trimming cost V 4 bases and J 5 bases; bases outside gene matches: 15. Germline CDR1 and CDR2: WSHSY and SAAADI. This CDR3 is CASSVDPRGGKFETQYF. In DNA, the CDR3 is TGCGCCAGCAGTGTCGACCCTCGGGGGGGGAAGTTTGAGACCCAGTACTTC.

This clone was seen only once. The chain uses TRBV28 and TRBJ2-5; D uncertain. CDR3 length equals 13 residues. The V end was cut by 3 bases, the J end by 9 bases, with 14 bases between. CDR1 MDHEN and CDR2 SYDVKM come from the germline V gene. The CDR3 DNA reads TGTGCCAGCAGTTTCTCACTTGCGGAATCCCAGTACTTC. Its protein is CASSFSLAESQYF.

The chain links TRBV2 to TRBJ2-5; TRBD1 aligns across 7 bases. Trimming removed 4 bases from V and 4 bases from J; junction bases left unmatched: 12. CDR1 is SNHLY and CDR2 is FYNNEI in the germline V gene. CDR3 size: 16 residues. For the CDR3, the DNA is TGTGCCAGCAGTGGGGGGTCAGGGGGTGGGTTAGAGACCCAGTACTTC. The encoded protein is CASSGGSGGGLETQYF. Filled out from reference TRBV2 and TRBJ2-5, the complete variable domain reads EPEVTQTPSHQVTQMGQEVILRCVPISNHLYFYWYRQILGQKVEFLVSFYNNEISEKSEIFDDQFSVERPDGSNFTLKIRSTKLEDSAMYFCASSGGSGGGLETQYFGPGTRLLVL.

J is TRBJ1-1 and V is TRBV27; a weak D match, TRBD1 (6 bases). The germline V gene encodes CDR1 MNHEY and CDR2 SMNVEV (reference sequence). The CDR3 totals 16 residues. The germline V and J ends were trimmed by 5 bases and 1 base, with 17 bases remaining between them. This chain's CDR3 is CASSPWGGRRNTEAFF. DNA for the CDR3: TGTGCCAGCAGTCCATGGGGGGGGCGACGGAACACTGAAGCTTTCTTT.

This chain connects TRBV2 to TRBJ1-5; D is perhaps TRBD1 (5 bases). The V and J ends lost 3 bases and 1 base respectively, with 7 bases between them. The CDR3 has 14 amino acids. The germline V gene has CDR1 SNHLY and CDR2 FYNNEI. CDR3 protein: CASSDSGSNQPQHF. The CDR3 coding sequence is TGTGCCAGCAGTGATTCAGGGAGCAATCAGCCCCAGCATTTT.

This rearrangement joins TRBV6-6 to TRBJ2-3, with D unresolved. This CDR3 is built from 16 residues. The germline gives CDR1 MNHNY, CDR2 SVGAGI (reference sequence). Trimming stripped 0 bases from V and 0 bases from J, with 10 bases between. DNA for the CDR3: TGTGCCAGCAGTTACTCGAGCCACCTAAGCACAGATACGCAGTATTTT. It encodes CASSYSSHLSTDTQYF.

This clone came up a few times. The CDR3 DNA sequence: TGTGCCAGCAGTGTGGTCACAGTCTACGAGCAGTACTTC. Translated, it gives CASSVVTVYEQYF. The chain has TRBV2 and TRBJ2-7; D unresolved. Trimming left V 4 bases short and J 3 bases short, with 10 bases between. Germline-derived CDR1 and CDR2 are SNHLY and FYNNEI. This CDR3 contains 13 residues.

This chain uses TRBV4-1 with TRBJ2-7; TRBD2 matches at 10 bases. The germline V gene has CDR1 MGHRA and CDR2 YSYEKL. The CDR3 is 17 residues long. V lost 3 bases and J lost 2; bases outside the gene matches: 10. CDR3 protein: CASSHTGPAGGPYEQYF. Written as DNA, the CDR3 is TGCGCCAGCAGCCACACGGGGCCAGCGGGAGGGCCCTACGAGCAGTACTTC.

The genes are TRBV6-6 and TRBJ2-1; maybe TRBD2 (6 bases). Germline CDR1 and CDR2: MNHNY and SVGAGI (reference sequence). Trimming shortened V by 8 bases and J by 4 bases, and 15 bases separated the two germline ends. This CDR3 has 14 amino acids. The CDR3 nucleotides are TGTGCCAGCTCCGGGGGAACGACATACAATGAGCAGTTCTTC. It codes for CASSGGTTYNEQFF.

V is TRBV27 and J is TRBJ2-1, with TRBD2 as a possible D gene (5 bases). Germline CDR1 and CDR2: MNHEY and SMNVEV (reference sequence). Trimming pared 5 bases from V and 3 bases from J, leaving 11 bases between. The CDR3 is made up of 14 amino acids. As DNA, the CDR3 is TGTGCCAGCAGTGGGCGGGCCGGCTACAATGAGCAGTTCTTC. Amino acid sequence: CASSGRAGYNEQFF.

For this clone: The junction and the germline gene differ at one end; a read error may be behind it. The rearrangement joins TRBV7-9 to TRBJ2-6; no clear D gene. The CDR3 spans 15 residues. Germline-derived CDR1 and CDR2 are SEHNR and FQNEAQ (reference sequence). The CDR3 spells CASSSSLGWANGLTF. In DNA, the CDR3 is TGTGCCAGCTCCTCGTCTCTGGGTTGGGCCAACGGCCTGACTTTC.

This chain links TRBV5-1 with TRBJ1-2; TRBD1 matches at 8 bases. This CDR3 is 15 amino acids long. The germline V gene has CDR1 SGHRS and CDR2 YFSETQ. Trimming at V came to 0 bases and at J to 6 bases, leaving 7 bases not matched to a gene. As DNA, the CDR3 is TGCGCCAGCAGCTTGGCCGGGGACAGGTCGGATGGCTACACCTTC. It translates to CASSLAGDRSDGYTF.

The chain joins TRBV2 to TRBJ2-6; tentative D call: TRBD1 (6 bases). This CDR3 is built from 16 residues. The germline V and J ends were trimmed by 7 bases and 2 bases, with 15 bases remaining between them. CDR1 and CDR2 from the germline V gene are SNHLY and FYNNEI. The CDR3 sequence is CASTGTTPPGANVLTF. In DNA, the CDR3 is TGTGCCAGCACCGGGACAACTCCACCTGGGGCCAACGTCCTGACTTTC.

V gene TRBV5-1 combines with J gene TRBJ2-7; 9 bases fit TRBD2. The CDR3 has 15 residues. Germline V CDR1 and CDR2: SGHRS, YFSETQ. Trimming took 4 bases from V and 2 from J; bases not matched to a gene: 7. CDR3 loop: CASSILAGDTYEQYF. Written as DNA, the CDR3 is TGCGCCAGCAGCATATTAGCGGGAGACACCTACGAGCAGTACTTC.

The J gene is TRBJ1-4, the V gene TRBV5-1; D unresolved. With 0 bases removed from V and 4 bases from J, the gap between germline ends came to 7 bases. There are 14 residues in the CDR3. Germline CDR1 is SGHRS and CDR2 is YFSETQ. The DNA for the CDR3 is TGCGCCAGCAGCTTGGGAGCGCTTAATGAAAAACTGTTTTTT. Its protein is CASSLGALNEKLFF.

The chain couples TRBV2 to TRBJ2-2; TRBD2 is a possible D gene (5 bases). V was shortened by 2 bases and J by 4 bases, with 11 bases between the two germline ends. Germline V gene data show CDR1 as SNHLY and CDR2 as FYNNEI. The CDR3 sequence is 15 residues long. The CDR3: CASSEIGRGTGELFF. CDR3 bases: TGTGCCAGCAGTGAAATAGGACGGGGCACCGGGGAGCTGTTTTTT. Using reference TRBV2 and TRBJ2-2 for the parts outside the CDR3, the full variable domain is EPEVTQTPSHQVTQMGQEVILRCVPISNHLYFYWYRQILGQKVEFLVSFYNNEISEKSEIFDDQFSVERPDGSNFTLKIRSTKLEDSAMYFCASSEIGRGTGELFFGEGSRLTVL.